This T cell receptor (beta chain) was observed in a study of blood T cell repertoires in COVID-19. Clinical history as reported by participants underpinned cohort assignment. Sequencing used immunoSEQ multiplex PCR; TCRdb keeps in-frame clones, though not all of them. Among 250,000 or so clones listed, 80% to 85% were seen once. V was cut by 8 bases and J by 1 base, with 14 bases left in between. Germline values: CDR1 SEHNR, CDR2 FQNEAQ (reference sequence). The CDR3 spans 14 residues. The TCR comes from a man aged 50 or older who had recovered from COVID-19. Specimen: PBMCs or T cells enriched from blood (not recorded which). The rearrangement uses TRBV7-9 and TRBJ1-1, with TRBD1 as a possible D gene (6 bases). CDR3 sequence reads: CASATQGANTEAFF. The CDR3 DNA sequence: TGTGCCAGCGCGACACAGGGTGCGAACACTGAAGCTTTCTTT.